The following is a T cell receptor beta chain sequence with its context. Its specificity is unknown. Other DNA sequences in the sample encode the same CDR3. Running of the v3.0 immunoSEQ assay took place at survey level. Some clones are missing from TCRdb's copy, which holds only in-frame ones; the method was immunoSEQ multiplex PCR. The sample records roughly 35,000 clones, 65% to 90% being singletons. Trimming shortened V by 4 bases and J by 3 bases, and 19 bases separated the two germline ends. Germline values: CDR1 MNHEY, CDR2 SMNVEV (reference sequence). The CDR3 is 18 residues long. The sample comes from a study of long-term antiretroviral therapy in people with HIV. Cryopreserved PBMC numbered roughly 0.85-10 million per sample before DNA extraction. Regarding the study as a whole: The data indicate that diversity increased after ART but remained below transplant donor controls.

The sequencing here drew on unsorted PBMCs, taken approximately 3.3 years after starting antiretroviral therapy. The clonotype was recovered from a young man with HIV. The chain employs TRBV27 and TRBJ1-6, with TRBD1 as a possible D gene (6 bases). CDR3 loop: CASSSRLRDTVYNSPLHF. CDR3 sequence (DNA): TGTGCCAGCAGTTCCCGTTTGCGGGACACCGTCTATAATTCACCCCTCCACTTT.